Below, 15 T cell receptor beta chains from the same sample are listed, as sequenced in a study of blood T cell repertoires in COVID-19. Repertoires were generated with immunoSEQ multiplex PCR, while TCRdb's copy carries only in-frame clones and drops some. The sample includes around 93,000 clones, 85% to 90% of them seen just once. Sequenced: peripheral blood. These receptors all stem from a human donor in a cohort sampled during active COVID-19.

The V call is TRBV7-3, the J call TRBJ2-1; TRBD2 aligns across 9 bases. This CDR3 is 16 amino acids long. Germline V CDR1 and CDR2: SGHTA, FQGTGA. The V gene end was trimmed by 2 bases and the J gene end by 8 bases; junction bases not matched to a gene: 10. CDR3 bases: TGTGCCAGCAGCTTAGGCATTAGCGGGAGTACGTATGAGCAGTTCTTC. As protein: CASSLGISGSTYEQFF.

V and J are TRBV11-3 and TRBJ2-7, with 9 positions matching TRBD1. The CDR3 loop spans 17 amino acids. V lost 1 base to trimming and J lost 3 bases; unmatched junction nucleotides: 10. Germline lookup yields CDR1 SGHNT and CDR2 YENEEA. CDR3 nucleotides: TGTGCCAGCAGCTTAGGGCTTTGGGACAGGGCGATCTACGAGCAGTACTTC. Translation: CASSLGLWDRAIYEQYF.

As for this clone: The junction does not match germline at one end; this may be a read error. The J gene is TRBJ2-5, the V gene TRBV5-1; 7 positions match TRBD2. The length of the CDR3 is 14 residues. The V gene's germline CDR1 is SGHRS and CDR2 YFSETQ. This CDR3 is CASSLSGGEEAQYF. CDR3 DNA: TGCGCCAGCAGCTTGTCGGGGGGAGAAGAGGCCCAGTACTTC.

This clone showed up just once. V and J are TRBV28 and TRBJ2-4, with D perhaps TRBD1 (5 bases). This CDR3 spans 13 amino acids. The V end was cut by 6 bases, the J end by 5 bases, with 11 bases between. Germline assignment: CDR1 MDHEN and CDR2 SYDVKM. DNA for the CDR3: TGTGCCAGCAGAGGGGATGGGGAAAACATTCAGTACTTC. It encodes CASRGDGENIQYF.

This sequence joins TRBV2 and TRBJ1-2; D remains unclear. Germline-derived CDR1 and CDR2 are SNHLY and FYNNEI. CDR3 length: 13 amino acids. With 4 bases removed from V and 1 base from J, the gap between germline ends came to 7 bases. This chain's CDR3 is CASSGQINYGYTF. The CDR3 region has the DNA TGTGCCAGCAGTGGTCAGATTAACTATGGCTACACCTTC.

This chain joins TRBV6-5 and TRBJ2-1; TRBD2 aligns across 8 bases. Germline V lookup: CDR1 MNHEY, CDR2 SVGAGI. CDR3 size: 15 residues. V was pared by 6 bases and J by 6 bases, with 10 bases of the junction left unmatched. Here the CDR3 DNA reads TGTGCCAGCAGGTGGGAAGCGGGGGTTCCCAATGAGCAGTTCTTC. Its protein is CASRWEAGVPNEQFF.

V usage is TRBV28 and J usage is TRBJ1-1, with a possible D match to TRBD1 (5 bases). V lost 7 bases and J lost 0, with 12 bases in between. The germline CDR1 and CDR2 sequences are MDHEN and SYDVKM. This CDR3 spans 14 amino acids. The CDR3 spells CASNLPGLNTEAFF. In DNA, the CDR3 is TGTGCCAGCAACCTCCCAGGGTTGAACACTGAAGCTTTCTTT.

This chain joins TRBV6-5 and TRBJ1-4; D gene uncertain. The germline V gene has CDR1 MNHEY and CDR2 SVGAGI. The CDR3 is 13 residues long. V was cut by 5 bases and J by 14 bases, with 18 bases left in between. The CDR3 DNA sequence: TGTGCCAGCAGTCAACCCTCGAACCCTAAGCTGTTTTTT. Translated, it gives CASSQPSNPKLFF.

The chain has TRBV6-5 and TRBJ1-6, with a possible D match to TRBD1 (5 bases). V lost 0 bases to trimming and J lost 10 bases, with 13 bases between them. The germline V gene has CDR1 MNHEY and CDR2 SVGAGI. This CDR3 has 15 amino acids. This CDR3 is CASSYSGGTGSPLHF. CDR3 coding DNA: TGTGCCAGCAGTTACTCAGGAGGGACCGGCTCACCCCTCCACTTT.

J is TRBJ2-6 and V is TRBV19, with D possibly TRBD1 on 5 matching bases. CDR1 is LNHDA and CDR2 is SQIVND in the germline V gene (reference sequence). Trimming cost V 8 bases and J 0 bases, with 20 bases left between them. The CDR3 contains 18 residues. CDR3 sequence (DNA): TGTGCCAGTTCCACGATACAGGCCTTCCTCTCTGGGGCCAACGTCCTGACTTTC. Protein: CASSTIQAFLSGANVLTF.

This clone was detected only a few times. The rearrangement joins TRBV4-1 to TRBJ2-2; D possibly corresponds to TRBD2 (6 bases). Germline-derived CDR1 and CDR2 are MGHRA and YSYEKL. Trimming shortened V by 5 bases and J by 3 bases, and 13 bases separated the two germline ends. The CDR3 totals 15 residues. Here the CDR3 DNA reads TGCGCCAGCAGCGGCCTTGGGGACTACACCGGGGAGCTGTTTTTT. This gives the protein CASSGLGDYTGELFF.

CDR3 coding DNA: TGTGCCAGCAGAGACGGGACAGGGGCTGACCCTGGGGCCAACGTCCTGACTTTC. This encodes CASRDGTGADPGANVLTF. The chain joins TRBV27 to TRBJ2-6, with 10 bases fitting TRBD1. V gave up 6 bases and J gave up 2 bases; unmatched junction bases: 10. Germline V gene lookup returns CDR1 MNHEY and CDR2 SMNVEV (reference sequence). The CDR3 contains 18 residues.

The rearrangement uses TRBV10-2 and TRBJ2-3, with D maybe TRBD2 (7 bases). This CDR3 has 18 residues. The V gene lost 0 bases and the J gene lost 4 bases, with 20 bases spanning the gap. The germline CDR1 and CDR2 sequences are WSHSY and SAAADI. The DNA for the CDR3 is TGCGCCAGCAGTGAGTCGATGGTTGGCGGGGGCCGGGCAGATACGCAGTATTTT. Its translation is CASSESMVGGGRADTQYF.

The chain is built from TRBV6-5 and TRBJ1-1, with a possible D match to TRBD1 (6 bases). The CDR3 is 14 residues long. Trimming stripped 6 bases from V and 1 base from J, with 12 bases between. From germline, CDR1 is MNHEY and CDR2 SVGAGI. The CDR3 DNA reads as TGTGCCAGCAGCCTTCGGGGGGCGAACACTGAAGCTTTCTTT. Translating it yields CASSLRGANTEAFF.

The chain has TRBV3-1 (or the pseudogene TRBV3-2) and TRBJ2-7, with D maybe TRBD2 (5 bases). From germline, CDR1 is LGHDT and CDR2 YNNKEL (reference sequence). The CDR3 totals 11 residues. The V and J ends lost 11 bases and 4 bases respectively, with 12 bases between them. CDR3 protein: CASSGFYEQYF. The CDR3 bases are TGTGCCTCCAGCGGATTTTACGAGCAGTACTTC.